This note documents a single T cell receptor (beta chain) sequence. The antigen this receptor binds is unknown. Base qualities are not at hand, and no much larger clone is one base apart. The data were taken from a study of blood T cell repertoires in COVID-19 (dated by TCRdb to the early 2020s). About the study as a whole: Samples from collaborators originated in the United States, Italy and Spain and spanned both the acute and convalescent phases of COVID-19. Where HLA class I and class II types were available, the types were taken from metadata supplied by the sample provider, not from assay-based typing. Deeply sampled blood TCRbeta repertoires from subjects exposed to, actively infected with, or recovered from COVID-19 were included in the dataset. The prospective study material was composed of cDNA or gDNA derived from T cells, B-cell-depleted T cells, or PBMCs. The sample metadata nearly always contained a de-identified subject ID, COVID-19 status, age in years and sex. Samples came from the ongoing ImmuneRACE study (first 160 participants) plus 1,254 subjects from 6 global collaborators. The repertoires were released in a freely available public database intended as a resource for research on the immune response to SARS-CoV-2.

Whole blood was collected in K2EDTA tubes by collaborating institutions according to the institutions' own protocols. For TCRbeta analysis, collaborators shipped samples as frozen whole blood, isolated PBMCs, or DNA extracted from either of those sample types. TCRbeta CDR3 regions were amplified from genomic DNA by means of the immunoSEQ Assay, a bias-controlled multiplex PCR. The authors' pipeline ran thus. The number of nucleated cells in each sample was estimated from the amplification of reference gene primers within the assay. Sequence reads were collapsed and filtered to measure the absolute abundance of every unique TCRbeta CDR3 rearrangement. For each sample, productive Simpson clonality was calculated as the square root of Simpson's diversity index over productive rearrangements. TCRdb mirrors the immuneACCESS table, restricted to in-frame sequences. Some clones are absent from its copies; in checked studies, under half trace to an unresolved V gene, and the reason for the others is unknown. That table supplies the V and J calls and clone size; D and trimming were determined from the DNA. The sample yields roughly 170,000 clones; around 90% were counted once. The top ten constitute roughly 24% of the sample.

What the work shows at the level of the full study, not this receptor alone: Clinical and demographic metadata were provided uncurated, with the amount varying by source and participant.

V is cut by 3 bases and J by 1 base, and the space between the germline ends is 12 bases. From a lookup of the germline V gene, CDR1 and CDR2 are MNHEY and SVGAGI. The CDR3 spans 15 residues, from the cysteine through the phenylalanine. Only the CDR3 part of the read is kept: 45 bases, read in frame from the first base. The TCR originated in a man in his fifties or sixties with acute or convalescent COVID-19. The chain was built from TRBV6-5 and TRBJ1-1; TRBD1 might be the D gene, on 5 matching bases. Source material: peripheral blood. Here the CDR3 is given as CASSYYRIGNTEAFF. Here is the DNA: TGTGCCAGCAGTTATTACAGGATTGGGAACACTGAAGCTTTCTTT.